This is a list of T cell receptor beta chains from one sample in a study of vaccination and CD4 T cells after COVID-19. TCRdb independently ran MiXCR on the PCR reads; one entry per CDR3 protein. The sample shows around 16,000 distinct CDR3 sequences, more than 30% of them seen only once. These receptors' targets are unknown. The specimen comprised CD4+ T cells from blood, cultured in vitro, sampled before SARS-CoV-2 vaccination. The receptor set was obtained from a human donor who received a COVID-19 vaccine. The CDR3 runs from the conserved cysteine through the conserved F or W. Each record gives: J gene, V gene, D gene, clone size, CDR3 DNA, CDR3 protein. D genes are given only for firm matches. Size tells how often a clone was seen (once, few, many) or the class of an expanded clone, and some rows leave it out.

TRBJ1-1	TRBV7-9	NA	NA	TGTGCCAGCAGCTTGCCCGCAAACACTGAAGCTTTCTTT	CASSLPANTEAFF
TRBJ1-1	TRBV7-9	TRBD1	NA	TGTGCCAGCAGCCCGACAGGGGGAGGCACTGAAGCTTTCTTT	CASSPTGGGTEAFF
TRBJ2-1	TRBV6-2/TRBV6-3	TRBD2	NA	TGTGCCAGCAGACCTACAACTCTAGCGGGGGACTACAATGAGCAGTTCTTC	CASRPTTLAGDYNEQFF
TRBJ1-2	TRBV19	TRBD1	NA	TGTGCCAGTAGTATTCGTCAGGGGGGAAGTGGCTACACCTTC	CASSIRQGGSGYTF
TRBJ2-5	TRBV6-1	NA	few	TGTGCCAGCAGTCTTACAGGGCTAGAGACCCAGTACTTC	CASSLTGLETQYF
TRBJ2-1	TRBV18	NA	NA	TGTGCCAGCTCACCGACTGTCGTCTCCTACAATGAGCAGTTCTTC	CASSPTVVSYNEQFF
TRBJ2-1	TRBV6-1	TRBD2	few	TGTGCCAGCACCCGGGGTACTAGCGACAATGAGCAGTTCTTC	CASTRGTSDNEQFF
TRBJ2-7	TRBV6-1	NA	NA	TGTGCCAGCAGTGAACGGGCAGGGGGACTAACTTACTCCTACGAGCAGTACTTC	CASSERAGGLTYSYEQYF
TRBJ2-7	TRBV5-1	TRBD1	NA	TGCGCCAGCAGCTCGACAGGGATTCGCGAGCAGTACTTC	CASSSTGIREQYF
TRBJ1-2	TRBV30	NA	NA	TGTGCCTGGAGTGGCCCCGGGACACCCTATGGCTACACCTTC	CAWSGPGTPYGYTF
TRBJ2-3	TRBV2	NA	NA	TGTGCCAGCCAAGCAGGGTCCCGGAGAGATACGCAGTATTTT	CASQAGSRRDTQYF
TRBJ1-4	TRBV7-2	NA	NA	TGTGCCAGCAGCCTCCGACGGCTGAATGAAAAACTGTTTTTT	CASSLRRLNEKLFF
TRBJ2-1	TRBV7-2	NA	NA	TGTGCCAGCAGCTTGGGGGCCCTAGACAATGAGCAGTTCTTC	CASSLGALDNEQFF
TRBJ1-6	TRBV15	NA	NA	TGTGCCACCAGCAGAGAGGGCTGGAACGGTAATTCACCCCTCCACTTT	CATSREGWNGNSPLHF
TRBJ2-2	TRBV6-5	NA	few	TGTGCCAGCAGTTACTCACCGGCGAACACCGGGGAGCTGTTTTTT	CASSYSPANTGELFF
TRBJ2-7	TRBV27	TRBD2	NA	TGTGCCAGCAGTTCTCCGGGACTAGCGGGGGGTGTCTACGAGCAGTACTTC	CASSSPGLAGGVYEQYF
TRBJ2-1	TRBV19	TRBD2	NA	TGTGCCAGTAGTAGTCTAGCGGGACGGAGCAATGAGCAGTTCTTC	CASSSLAGRSNEQFF
TRBJ2-3	TRBV19	TRBD2	few	TGTGCCAGTAGTGCGCGGGGGGGCATGACAGATACGCAGTATTTT	CASSARGGMTDTQYF
TRBJ2-5	TRBV24-1	NA	few	TGTGCCACCAGTGACGCACCCACAGGGACGGGGCGAGAGACCCAGTACTTC	CATSDAPTGTGRETQYF
TRBJ1-2	TRBV7-9	TRBD1	NA	TGTGCCAGCAGCCGCGGGACAGACTATGGCTACACCTTC	CASSRGTDYGYTF
TRBJ1-2	TRBV6-5	TRBD1	NA	TGTGCCAGCAGTTCTAAGAGGACAGGGAACACTAACTATGGCTACACCTTC	CASSSKRTGNTNYGYTF
TRBJ1-2	TRBV30	NA	few	TGTGCCTGTCGCCTGGGGGCCTACTATGGCTACACCTTC	CACRLGAYYGYTF
TRBJ1-2	TRBV6-1	TRBD1	NA	TGTGCCAGCAGTGAACGGGACAGGGTGTATGGCTACACCTTC	CASSERDRVYGYTF
TRBJ1-1	TRBV30	TRBD1	NA	TGTGCCTGGAGGGTGCAGGGGGCATTGGGCACTGAAGCTTTCTTT	CAWRVQGALGTEAFF
TRBJ2-7	TRBV19	NA	NA	TGTGCCAGTAGTAATCCCGGGGGCAGCTCCTACGAGCAGTACTTC	CASSNPGGSSYEQYF
TRBJ1-2	TRBV9	NA	NA	TGTGCCAGCAGCGTAGCCGGCCTACCGTCCTATGGCTACACCTTC	CASSVAGLPSYGYTF
TRBJ1-1	TRBV20-1	TRBD1	NA	TGCAGTGCTGGCTGGCTAATTCGGACAGGGGTTTGGTACACTGAAGCTTTCTTT	CSAGWLIRTGVWYTEAFF
TRBJ1-4	TRBV19	NA	once	TGTGCCAGTAGTATAGGAGAACATGGAGAGGGAAAACTGTTTTTT	CASSIGEHGEGKLFF
TRBJ2-2	TRBV19	NA	NA	TGTGCCGCTGCAGGGGCGCCGAGGGGCACCGGGGAGCTGTTTTTT	CAAAGAPRGTGELFF
TRBJ2-6	TRBV19	TRBD2	NA	TGTGCCAGTAGTGCCGGGGGGGACGCTTACTCTGGGGCCAACGTCCTGACTTTC	CASSAGGDAYSGANVLTF
TRBJ2-7	TRBV7-6	NA	NA	TGTGCCAGCAGCAGCAGAGTCTCCTACGAGCAGTACTTC	CASSSRVSYEQYF
TRBJ1-1	TRBV20-1	NA	few	TGCAGTGCCCTCCGACTTGAAGCTTTCTTT	CSALRLEAFF
TRBJ2-3	TRBV20-1	TRBD2	few	TGCAGTGCTAATATCGGGGGGGCCCCAGATACGCAGTATTTT	CSANIGGAPDTQYF